The rows below give T cell receptor beta chains drawn from one sample of a study of cytomegalovirus exposure and HLA in healthy donors. Libraries were prepared by immunoSEQ multiplex PCR; TCRdb keeps only in-frame clonotypes and omits some of them. This listing includes approximately 110,000 clones. Sequenced input: PBMCs. Source of these receptors: a man younger than 35 in good health and CMV-seronegative. The CDR3 runs from the conserved cysteine through the conserved F or W. D genes are given only for firm matches.

D gene	J gene	V gene	CDR3 protein	CDR3 DNA
TRBD2	TRBJ2-2	TRBV6-5	CASGSGGGAGELFF	TGTGCCAGCGGTAGCGGGGGAGGGGCCGGGGAGCTGTTTTTT
-	TRBJ2-2	TRBV6-5	CASSYSNGAGGELFF	TGTGCCAGCAGTTACTCGAATGGGGCTGGCGGGGAGCTGTTTTTT
TRBD1	TRBJ2-7	TRBV5-6	CASSVGIQGAYEQYF	TGTGCCAGCAGCGTTGGAATCCAGGGGGCCTACGAGCAGTACTTC
-	TRBJ1-6	TRBV7-9	CASSPPDGVGSPLHF	TGTGCCAGCAGCCCACCGGACGGGGTTGGTTCACCCCTCCACTTT
TRBD1	TRBJ2-3	TRBV7-9	CASSSPGGSTDTQYF	TGTGCCAGCAGCTCGCCAGGGGGCAGCACAGATACGCAGTATTTT
-	TRBJ2-6	TRBV10-2	CASSEWRAGANVLTF	TGCGCCAGCAGTGAATGGAGGGCGGGGGCCAACGTCCTGACTTTC
-	TRBJ2-1	TRBV6-1	CASSFRVNEQFF	TGTGCCAGCAGTTTCAGGGTAAATGAGCAGTTCTTC
-	TRBJ2-5	TRBV6-5	CASSSGVRETQYF	TGTGCCAGCAGTTCCGGGGTTAGGGAGACCCAGTACTTC
-	TRBJ2-7	TRBV30	CAWIADSIYEQYF	TGTGCCTGGATCGCGGACAGTATCTACGAGCAGTACTTC
-	TRBJ2-1	TRBV5-6	CASSLEPNEQFF	TGTGCCAGCAGCTTAGAGCCGAATGAGCAGTTCTTC
TRBD1	TRBJ2-1	TRBV11-1	CASSLEGGTGDHNEQFF	TGTGCCAGCAGCTTAGAGGGGGGGACAGGGGACCACAATGAGCAGTTCTTC
-	TRBJ2-1	TRBV10-3	CAIREPAGSYNEQFF	TGTGCCATCAGGGAGCCAGCAGGCTCCTACAATGAGCAGTTCTTC
TRBD1	TRBJ1-2	TRBV28	CASFSRGPGGYTF	TGTGCCAGCTTTTCCAGGGGGCCGGGTGGCTACACCTTC
-	TRBJ2-7	TRBV7-9	CASSSSGVKQYF	TGTGCCAGCAGCTCCTCCGGGGTCAAGCAGTACTTC
-	TRBJ1-1	TRBV5-6	CASSLGAQGNTEAFF	TGTGCCAGCAGCCTAGGGGCGCAGGGGAACACTGAAGCTTTCTTT
-	TRBJ2-2	TRBV5-4	CASTHDTGGANTGELFF	TGTGCCAGCACCCATGACACCGGGGGAGCGAACACCGGGGAGCTGTTTTTT
-	TRBJ2-1	TRBV2	CASMVGLAGEQFF	TGTGCCAGCATGGTCGGCCTAGCTGGTGAGCAGTTCTTC
-	TRBJ2-1	TRBV27	CASRGSQFLYNEQFF	TGTGCCAGCAGGGGTTCACAGTTTCTTTACAATGAGCAGTTCTTC
-	TRBJ2-1	TRBV18	CASSPTAGFNEQFF	TGTGCCAGCTCCCCGACGGCCGGGTTCAATGAGCAGTTCTTC
TRBD1	TRBJ2-2	TRBV10-3	CAIRGTGGGGELFF	TGTGCCATCAGGGGGACAGGCGGCGGAGGGGAGCTGTTTTTT
TRBD2	TRBJ2-1	TRBV6-6	CASSYLAGEYNEQFF	TGTGCCAGCAGTTATCTAGCGGGGGAATACAATGAGCAGTTCTTC
-	TRBJ1-1	TRBV11-2	CASSPTRGGGTEAFF	TGTGCCAGCAGCCCGACCCGGGGGGGAGGCACTGAAGCTTTCTTT
TRBD1	TRBJ1-1	TRBV5-5	CASSFGQGKPFF	TGTGCCAGCAGCTTCGGACAGGGAAAACCTTTCTTT
-	TRBJ1-1	TRBV19	CASSLITRTEAFF	TGTGCCAGTAGTTTAATCACTAGAACTGAAGCTTTCTTT
-	TRBJ2-1	TRBV18	CASSLRGNEQFF	TGTGCCAGCTCTCTCCGGGGGAATGAGCAGTTCTTC
TRBD1	TRBJ1-1	TRBV9	CASSLSPGTENTEAFF	TGTGCCAGCAGCCTCAGTCCCGGGACAGAGAACACTGAAGCTTTCTTT